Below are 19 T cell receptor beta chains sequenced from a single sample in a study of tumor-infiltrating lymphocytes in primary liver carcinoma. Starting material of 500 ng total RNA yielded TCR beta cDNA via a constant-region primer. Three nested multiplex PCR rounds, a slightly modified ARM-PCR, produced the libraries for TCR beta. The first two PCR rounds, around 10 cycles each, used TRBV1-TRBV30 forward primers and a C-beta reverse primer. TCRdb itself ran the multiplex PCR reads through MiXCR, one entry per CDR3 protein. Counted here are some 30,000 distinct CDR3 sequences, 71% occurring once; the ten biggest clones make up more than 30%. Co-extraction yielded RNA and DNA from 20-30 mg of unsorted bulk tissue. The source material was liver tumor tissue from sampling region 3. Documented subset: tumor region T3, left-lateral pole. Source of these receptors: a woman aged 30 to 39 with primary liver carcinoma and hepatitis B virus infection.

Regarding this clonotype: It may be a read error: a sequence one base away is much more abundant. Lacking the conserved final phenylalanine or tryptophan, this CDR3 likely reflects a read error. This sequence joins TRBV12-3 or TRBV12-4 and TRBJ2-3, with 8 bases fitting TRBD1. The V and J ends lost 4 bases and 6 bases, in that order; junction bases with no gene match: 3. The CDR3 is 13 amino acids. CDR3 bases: TGTGCCAGCAGTTGGACAGGGAGGGATACGCAGTATTCT. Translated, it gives CASSWTGRDTQYS.

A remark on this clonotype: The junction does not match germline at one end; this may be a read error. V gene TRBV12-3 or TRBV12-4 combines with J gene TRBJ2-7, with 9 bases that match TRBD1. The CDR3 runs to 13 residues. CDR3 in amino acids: CASNQIQGAAQYF. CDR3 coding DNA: TGTGCAAGCAACCAGATACAGGGGGCTGCTCAGTACTTC.

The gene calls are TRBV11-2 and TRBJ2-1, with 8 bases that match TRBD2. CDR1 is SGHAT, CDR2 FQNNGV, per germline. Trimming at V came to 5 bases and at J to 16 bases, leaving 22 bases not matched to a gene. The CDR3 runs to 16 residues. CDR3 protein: CASSPGLAGDYNRHFF. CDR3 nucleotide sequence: TGTGCCAGCAGCCCCGGGCTAGCGGGCGATTACAATAGGCACTTCTTC.

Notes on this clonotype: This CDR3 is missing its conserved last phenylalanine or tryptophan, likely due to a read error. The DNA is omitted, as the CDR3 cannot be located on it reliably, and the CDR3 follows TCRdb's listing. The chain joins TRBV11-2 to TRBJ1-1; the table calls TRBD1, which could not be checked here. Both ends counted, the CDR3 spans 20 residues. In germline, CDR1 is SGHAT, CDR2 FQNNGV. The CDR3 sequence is CASSARDRGRKRWSNTEVLS.

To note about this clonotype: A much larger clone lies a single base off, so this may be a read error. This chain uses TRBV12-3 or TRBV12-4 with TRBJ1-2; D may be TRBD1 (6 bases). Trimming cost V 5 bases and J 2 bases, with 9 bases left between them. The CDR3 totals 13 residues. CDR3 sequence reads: CASSTDRNYGYTF. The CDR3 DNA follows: TGTGCCAGCAGTACTGACAGGAACTATGGCTACACCTTC.

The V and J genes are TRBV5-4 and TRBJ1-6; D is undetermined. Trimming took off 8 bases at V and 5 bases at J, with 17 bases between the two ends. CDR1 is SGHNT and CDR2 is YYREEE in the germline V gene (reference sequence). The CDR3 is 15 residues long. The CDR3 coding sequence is TGTGCCAGTAGCCCAAGGGTGGTGGATAATTCACCCCTCCACTTT. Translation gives CASSPRVVDNSPLHF.

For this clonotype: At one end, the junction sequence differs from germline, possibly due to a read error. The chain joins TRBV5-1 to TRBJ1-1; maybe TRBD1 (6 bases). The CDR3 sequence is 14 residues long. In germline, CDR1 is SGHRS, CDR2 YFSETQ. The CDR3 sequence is CASRLTGGDTEALF. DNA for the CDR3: TGCGCCAGCAGATTGACCGGCGGGGACACTGAAGCTTTGTTT.

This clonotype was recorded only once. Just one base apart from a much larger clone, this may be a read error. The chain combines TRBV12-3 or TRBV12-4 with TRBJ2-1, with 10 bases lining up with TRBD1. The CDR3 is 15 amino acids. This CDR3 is CASSKTGGRSNEQLF. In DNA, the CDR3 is TGTGCCAGCAGCAAGACAGGGGGCAGGAGCAATGAGCAGCTCTTC.

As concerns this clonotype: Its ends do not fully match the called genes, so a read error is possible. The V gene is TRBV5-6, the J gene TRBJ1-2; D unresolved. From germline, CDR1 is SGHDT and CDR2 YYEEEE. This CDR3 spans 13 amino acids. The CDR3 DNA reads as TGTGTCAGCATCTTTCGCAAGAACTATGGCTACACTTTC. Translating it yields CVSIFRKNYGYTF.

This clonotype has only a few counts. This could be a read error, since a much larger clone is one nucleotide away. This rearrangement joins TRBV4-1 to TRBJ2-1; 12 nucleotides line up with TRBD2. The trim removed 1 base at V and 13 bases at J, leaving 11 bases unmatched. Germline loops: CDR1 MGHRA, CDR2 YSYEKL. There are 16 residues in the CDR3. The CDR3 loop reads CASSQASGRGESDQFF. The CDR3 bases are TGCGCCAGCAGCCAAGCTAGCGGGAGGGGGGAGAGTGACCAGTTCTTC.

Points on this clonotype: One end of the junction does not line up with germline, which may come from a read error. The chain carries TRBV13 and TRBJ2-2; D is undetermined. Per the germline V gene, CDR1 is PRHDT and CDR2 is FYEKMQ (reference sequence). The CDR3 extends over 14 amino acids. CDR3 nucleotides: TGTGTCAGCAGCTTAGTGAAAGGATCCGGGGAGCTGTTTTTT. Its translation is CVSSLVKGSGELFF. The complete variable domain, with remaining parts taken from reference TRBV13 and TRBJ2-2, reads AAGVIQSPRHLIKEKRETATLKCYPIPRHDTVYWYQQGPGQDPQFLISFYEKMQSDKGSIPDRFSAQQFSDYHSELNMSSLELGDSALYFCVSSLVKGSGELFFGEGSRLTVL.

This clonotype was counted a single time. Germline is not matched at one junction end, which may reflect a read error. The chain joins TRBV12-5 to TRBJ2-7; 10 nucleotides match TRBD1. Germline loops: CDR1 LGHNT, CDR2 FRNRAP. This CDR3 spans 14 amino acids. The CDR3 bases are TGTACTAGTGACTCGACAGGGGGCTCTTACGAGCAGTACTTC. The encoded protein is CTSDSTGGSYEQYF.

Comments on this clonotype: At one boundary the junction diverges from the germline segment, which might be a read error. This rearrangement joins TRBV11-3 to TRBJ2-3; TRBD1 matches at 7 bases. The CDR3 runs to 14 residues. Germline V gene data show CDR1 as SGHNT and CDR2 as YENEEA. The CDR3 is CASSHRTGTHTQYF. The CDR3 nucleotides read TGTGCCAGCAGTCATCGGACAGGCACACATACGCAGTATTTT. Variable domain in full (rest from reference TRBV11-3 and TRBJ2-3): EAGVVQSPRYKIIEKKQPVAFWCNPISGHNTLYWYLQNLGQGPELLIRYENEEAVDDSQLPKDRFSAERLKGVDSTLKIQPAELGDSAVYLCASSHRTGTHTQYFGPGTRLTVL.

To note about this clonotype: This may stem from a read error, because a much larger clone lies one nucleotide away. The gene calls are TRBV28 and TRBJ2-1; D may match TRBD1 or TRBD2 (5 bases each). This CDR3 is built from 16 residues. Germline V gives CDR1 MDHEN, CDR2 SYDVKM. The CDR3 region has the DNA TGTGCCAGCAGCTCTTTGAGGGGAGTGCTATACAATGAGCTGTTCTTC. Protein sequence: CASSSLRGVLYNELFF.

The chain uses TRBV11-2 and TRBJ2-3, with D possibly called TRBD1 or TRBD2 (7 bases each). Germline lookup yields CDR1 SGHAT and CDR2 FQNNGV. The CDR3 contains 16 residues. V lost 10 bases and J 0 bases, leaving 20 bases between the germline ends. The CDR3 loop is CANSRRGGLSTDTQYF. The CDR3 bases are TGTGCCAACAGTCGCAGGGGGGGCCTAAGCACAGATACGCAGTATTTT.

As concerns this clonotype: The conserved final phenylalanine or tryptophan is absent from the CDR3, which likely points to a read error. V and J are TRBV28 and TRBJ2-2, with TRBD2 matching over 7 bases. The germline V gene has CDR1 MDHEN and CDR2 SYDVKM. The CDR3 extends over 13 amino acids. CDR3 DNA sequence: TGTGCCAGCTGTTTGGGCGGGAGCGGGGAGCTGTTTTAT. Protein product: CASCLGGSGELFY.

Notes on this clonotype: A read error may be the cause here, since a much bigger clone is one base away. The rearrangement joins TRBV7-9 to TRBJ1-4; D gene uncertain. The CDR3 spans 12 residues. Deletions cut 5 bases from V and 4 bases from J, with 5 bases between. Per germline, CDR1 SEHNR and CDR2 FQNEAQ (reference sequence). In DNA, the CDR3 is TGTGCCAGCAGCAATCTTAATGAAAAACTGTTTTTT. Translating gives CASSNLNEKLFF.

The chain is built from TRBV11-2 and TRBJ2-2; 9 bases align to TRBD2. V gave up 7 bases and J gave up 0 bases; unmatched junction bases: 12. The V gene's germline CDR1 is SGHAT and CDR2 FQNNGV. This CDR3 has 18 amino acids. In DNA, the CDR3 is TGTGCCAGCAACTCACCCCGAGCGGGAGGCCCGAACACCGGGGAGCTGTTTTTT. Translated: CASNSPRAGGPNTGELFF.

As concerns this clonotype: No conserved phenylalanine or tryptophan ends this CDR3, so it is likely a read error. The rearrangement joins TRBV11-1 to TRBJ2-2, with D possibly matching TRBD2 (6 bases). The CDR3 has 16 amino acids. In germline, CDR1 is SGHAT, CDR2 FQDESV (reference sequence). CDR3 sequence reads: CASSLVRGTKTGELFY. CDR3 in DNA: TGTGCCAGCAGCTTAGTGCGGGGTACGAAGACCGGGGAGCTGTTTTAT.